This T cell receptor beta chain is from a study of blood T cells in healthy people across ages. The germline CDR1 and CDR2 sequences are SGHTA and FQGTGA. V lost 5 bases, J lost 4 bases, and 17 bases lay in between. The CDR3 is 15 residues long. Using a J-beta primer mix together with a sample-barcoded 5' primer, a second PCR was run for about 7 to 12 cycles. TCRdb ran MiXCR on the 5' RACE reads and lists one entry per CDR3 protein. The sample contains about 830,000 distinct CDR3 sequences, approximately 59% of which appear only once. Sequenced material: blood. The chain is built from TRBV7-3 and TRBJ1-1, with no clear D. The clonotype comes from a man aged 25-45 years in good health. CDR3 DNA: TGTGCCAGCAGCCCCTCGGTGGGTCGAGTCACTGAAGCTTTCTTT. Translated: CASSPSVGRVTEAFF.